This T cell receptor (beta chain) was sequenced in a study of identifying expanded T cells in peripheral blood. Study results and caveats: Technical replicates showed about 1.1 changed clones; about two weeks about 16.4; four weeks 19. Clone count variance between approximately 2-week samples rose with total template count.

Judged by abundance, this clone is medium-sized. The antigen is undetermined. This sample includes further DNA sequences coding for the same CDR3. The method was immunoSEQ multiplex PCR; TCRdb's version includes in-frame clones alone and lacks a portion of them. The sample yields some 81,000 clones, 84% seen once. Collection occurred without any documented infections or immune events in donors. Sequencing was done on a sample of blood. The source is a person aged 18 to 70 in good health.

The CDR3 sequence is CASSWVGYEQYF. The CDR3 DNA is TGTGCCAGCAGTTGGGTCGGCTACGAGCAGTACTTC. The genes are TRBV28 and TRBJ2-7, with unresolved D. The CDR3 has 12 residues. V was shortened by 4 bases and J by 3 bases, with 7 bases between the two germline ends. CDR1 MDHEN and CDR2 SYDVKM come from the germline V gene.